This is a list of T cell receptor beta chains from one sample in a study of vaccination and CD4 T cells after COVID-19. The antigens these receptors bind are not known. TCRdb re-analysed the PCR reads in MiXCR, keeping a single row per CDR3 protein. The sample yields around 11,000 distinct CDR3 sequences, about 42% seen once. The sample was CD4+ T cells from blood, cultured in vitro. These receptors were collected from a human donor who had recovered from COVID-19. Both conserved end residues are part of each CDR3. The D gene is left open where the match is weak. Clone size appears in some rows only: once, few, many, or a class for an expanded clone.

size: -; V: TRBV7-9; D: -; J: TRBJ2-3; DNA: TGTGCCAGCAGCCCACATTTTCTGGTAATCACAGATACGCAGTATTTT; CDR3: CASSPHFLVITDTQYF
size: -; V: TRBV15; D: -; J: TRBJ2-3; DNA: TGTGCCACCAGAGATCAACGGCGCTCAGATACGCAGTATTTT; CDR3: CATRDQRRSDTQYF
size: -; V: TRBV28; D: TRBD2; J: TRBJ2-5; DNA: TGTGCCAGCAGCCCAGAAGCCGGGACTATAAAGAAGTACTTC; CDR3: CASSPEAGTIKKYF
size: -; V: TRBV19; D: TRBD2; J: TRBJ2-1; DNA: TGTGCCAGTAGTAGTAATAGCGGGGGGGCCCGGAGTGAGCAGTTCTTC; CDR3: CASSSNSGGARSEQFF
size: -; V: TRBV6-1; D: -; J: TRBJ1-6; DNA: TGTGCCAGCAGTGAGGGTTCACCCCTCCACTTT; CDR3: CASSEGSPLHF
size: few; V: TRBV6-5; D: -; J: TRBJ1-1; DNA: TGTGCCAGCAGTTCCTCTCAGGGGAACACTGAAGCTTTCTTT; CDR3: CASSSSQGNTEAFF
size: -; V: TRBV4-2; D: TRBD1; J: TRBJ1-5; DNA: TGTGCCAGCAGTCCACAGGGGGCTTTCGATCAGCCCCAGCATTTT; CDR3: CASSPQGAFDQPQHF
size: -; V: TRBV7-3; D: TRBD1; J: TRBJ2-1; DNA: TGTGCCAGCAGCCCCTTAGGCCAGGGGGCGTGGAATGAGCAGTTCTTC; CDR3: CASSPLGQGAWNEQFF
size: -; V: TRBV19; D: TRBD1; J: TRBJ2-4; DNA: TGTGCCAGTAGTCCCGCCGGGACAGGGGGTCACATTCAGTACTTC; CDR3: CASSPAGTGGHIQYF
size: -; V: TRBV28; D: TRBD2; J: TRBJ2-7; DNA: TGTGCCAGCAGTTTAAGTAGTTTTGCGGGGGGGGACTACGAGCAGTACTTC; CDR3: CASSLSSFAGGDYEQYF
size: few; V: TRBV11-1; D: -; J: TRBJ2-7; DNA: TGTGCCAGCAGCTCCCTGGGGAGCGAGACCTACGAGCAGTACTTC; CDR3: CASSSLGSETYEQYF
size: -; V: TRBV19; D: TRBD2; J: TRBJ2-7; DNA: TGTGCCACGGCGCCTAGCGGGAGCTACGAGCAGTACTTC; CDR3: CATAPSGSYEQYF
size: -; V: TRBV11-1; D: -; J: TRBJ1-2; DNA: TGTGCCAGCAGCGGCGAGGGTAGAGAGGGCTACACCTTC; CDR3: CASSGEGREGYTF
size: -; V: TRBV28; D: TRBD1; J: TRBJ2-7; DNA: TGTGCCAGCAGTCCCCGGGACAGCCATTATAACGAGCAGTACTTC; CDR3: CASSPRDSHYNEQYF
size: -; V: TRBV20-1; D: -; J: TRBJ1-1; DNA: TGCAGTGCTGCCCGGGACACCATGAACACTGAAGCTTTCTTT; CDR3: CSAARDTMNTEAFF
size: -; V: TRBV2; D: TRBD1; J: TRBJ2-7; DNA: TGTGCCAGCATTGGACAGGGCCGCCTCGAGCAGTACTTC; CDR3: CASIGQGRLEQYF
size: -; V: TRBV7-2; D: -; J: TRBJ2-5; DNA: TGTGCCAGCAGCCACCCAGGACGGGTAGAGACCCAGTACTTC; CDR3: CASSHPGRVETQYF
size: -; V: TRBV12-3/TRBV12-4; D: -; J: TRBJ1-5; DNA: TGTGCCAGCAGTCCCCAGTATAGCAATCAGCCCCAGCATTTT; CDR3: CASSPQYSNQPQHF
size: few; V: TRBV27; D: TRBD1; J: TRBJ1-2; DNA: TGTGCCAGCAGGGGCGACAGGGCCCCTCTCGACTATGGCTACACCTTC; CDR3: CASRGDRAPLDYGYTF
size: -; V: TRBV2; D: -; J: TRBJ1-5; DNA: TGTGCCAGCAATCGACAGGCCGGGAATAGCAATCAGCCCCAGCATTTT; CDR3: CASNRQAGNSNQPQHF
size: few; V: TRBV2; D: TRBD1; J: TRBJ1-2; DNA: TGTGCCAGCAGTATACAGGGGGCAAGAGCTGGCTACACCTTC; CDR3: CASSIQGARAGYTF
size: -; V: TRBV6-2/TRBV6-3; D: -; J: TRBJ1-1; DNA: TGTGCCAGCAGTTACTCTGGCAGGGTCAACACTGAAGCTTTCTTT; CDR3: CASSYSGRVNTEAFF
size: large; V: TRBV6-5; D: -; J: TRBJ1-2; DNA: TGTGCCAGCAGTTATGGGTTCCGAGGCTTAAACTATGGCTACACCTTC; CDR3: CASSYGFRGLNYGYTF
size: -; V: TRBV27; D: -; J: TRBJ2-6; DNA: TGTGCCAGCACACGCTACCTGGGGCCTGGGGCCAACGTCCTGACTTTC; CDR3: CASTRYLGPGANVLTF
size: -; V: TRBV15; D: -; J: TRBJ1-2; DNA: TGTGCCACCAGCAGAGAGGGGTTTAACTATGGCTACACCTTC; CDR3: CATSREGFNYGYTF
size: -; V: TRBV10-1; D: -; J: TRBJ2-1; DNA: TGCGCCAGCATGGCTAGCGCCTACAATGAGCAGTTCTTC; CDR3: CASMASAYNEQFF
size: few; V: TRBV5-1; D: -; J: TRBJ1-5; DNA: TGCGCCAGCAGCCCCCAAGGGGGGCGTAATCAGCCCCAGCATTTT; CDR3: CASSPQGGRNQPQHF
size: -; V: TRBV28; D: -; J: TRBJ2-7; DNA: TGTGCCAGCAGCCCCCCCAGGGACGAGCAGTACTTC; CDR3: CASSPPRDEQYF
size: -; V: TRBV30; D: -; J: TRBJ1-6; DNA: TGTGCCTGGAGTCTCGTGTCAGGCTTCAATTCACCCCTCCACTTT; CDR3: CAWSLVSGFNSPLHF
size: few; V: TRBV6-1; D: -; J: TRBJ2-7; DNA: TGTGCCAGCAGCAGGGTCGTGGACTACGAGCAGTACTTC; CDR3: CASSRVVDYEQYF
size: -; V: TRBV28; D: -; J: TRBJ2-5; DNA: TGTGCCAGCGGCCCTCAGGGGGAGACCCAGTACTTC; CDR3: CASGPQGETQYF
size: -; V: TRBV11-2; D: TRBD2; J: TRBJ2-3; DNA: TGTGCCAGCAGCTCGGGACTATGGGGCACAGATACGCAGTATTTT; CDR3: CASSSGLWGTDTQYF
size: -; V: TRBV15; D: -; J: TRBJ1-2; DNA: TGTGCCACCAGTTCGGGTTCCAGGGCTAACTATGGCTACACCTTC; CDR3: CATSSGSRANYGYTF
size: few; V: TRBV6-1; D: -; J: TRBJ2-5; DNA: TGTGCCAGCGATTCCCTAGGGGAAGAGACCCAGTACTTC; CDR3: CASDSLGEETQYF
size: -; V: TRBV20-1; D: TRBD1; J: TRBJ1-1; DNA: TGCAGTGCTTCCAAGACAGGGGGGACTGAAGCTTTCTTT; CDR3: CSASKTGGTEAFF
size: -; V: TRBV19; D: TRBD1; J: TRBJ2-2; DNA: TGTGCCAGTGGACAGGGACTGAACACCGGGGAGCTGTTTTTT; CDR3: CASGQGLNTGELFF